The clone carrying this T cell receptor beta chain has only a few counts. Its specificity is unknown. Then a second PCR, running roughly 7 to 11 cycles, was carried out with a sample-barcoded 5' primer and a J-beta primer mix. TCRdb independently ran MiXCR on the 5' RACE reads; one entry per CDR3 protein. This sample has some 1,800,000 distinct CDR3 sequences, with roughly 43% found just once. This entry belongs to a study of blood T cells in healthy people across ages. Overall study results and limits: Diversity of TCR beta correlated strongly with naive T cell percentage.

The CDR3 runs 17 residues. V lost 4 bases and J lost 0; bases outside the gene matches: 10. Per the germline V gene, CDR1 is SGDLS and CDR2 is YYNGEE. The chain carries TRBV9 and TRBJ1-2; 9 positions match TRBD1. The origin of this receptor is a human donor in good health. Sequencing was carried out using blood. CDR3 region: CASSPRTGVGTNYGYTF. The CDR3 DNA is TGTGCCAGCAGCCCCCGGACAGGGGTGGGCACTAACTATGGCTACACCTTC. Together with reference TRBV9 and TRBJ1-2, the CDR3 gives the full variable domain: DSGVTQTPKHLITATGQRVTLRCSPRSGDLSVYWYQQSLDQGLQFLIQYYNGEERAKGNILERFSAQQFPDLHSELNLSSLELGDSALYFCASSPRTGVGTNYGYTFGSGTRLTVV.